This T cell receptor beta chain was documented in a study of PD-1 blockade in classical Hodgkin lymphoma. This sample's time point: newly diagnosed, previously untreated cHL patient sample. The authors compared against newly diagnosed, untreated classical Hodgkin lymphoma PBMCs. About this clone itself: No antigen is known for it.

Findings of the study overall: The origin of the repertoire differences remains undefined, with disease activity or prior therapy as possible causes. TCR diversity at baseline was reported to be reduced in newly diagnosed patients relative to healthy donors.

Profiled with immunoSEQ multiplex PCR; TCRdb holds only in-frame clones, not every one. The sample carries fewer than 20,000 clones, roughly 81% recorded once. The receptor comes from a human donor with classical Hodgkin lymphoma. The sequenced sample was peripheral blood mononuclear cells (PBMCs).

This CDR3 reads CASQSGEQYF. In DNA form, the CDR3 reads TGTGCCAGCCAGAGCGGCGAGCAGTACTTC. The V call is TRBV2, the J call TRBJ2-7; possible D gene TRBD2, 5 bases. The CDR3 extends over 10 amino acids. Germline assignment: CDR1 SNHLY and CDR2 FYNNEI. Trimming removed 8 bases from V and 6 bases from J, with 8 bases in between.